This TCR beta chain derives from a study of shared clonotypes between healthy human individuals. The wider study: Each donor contributed plates that comprised three CD4 naive, three CD4 memory, two CD8 naive and one CD8 memory. Study results and caveats: About 4.5% of naive CD4 clonotypes were common to four donors.

Partitioning of CD4+ cells yielded a CD45RA+ naive subset and a CD45RA-negative memory subset. The assay ran at deep level. Generated by immunoSEQ multiplex PCR, the TCRdb table keeps only in-frame clones and is missing some. The sample records about 1.5 million clones, under 99% being singletons. Germline CDR1 and CDR2: KGHSH and LQKENI. CDR3 length: 17 amino acids. V lost 4 bases and J 0 bases, leaving 16 bases between the germline ends. Notes on this clone: Its target is unknown.

The chain carries TRBV18 and TRBJ2-1; tentative D call: TRBD2 (6 bases). This sequence was found in a man aged 25 to 40 in good health. Sample: naive CD4+ T cells sorted from blood. Subset given: CD45RA+ positively selected. The CDR3 sequence is CASSQTGGGSSYNEQFF. The CDR3 DNA follows: TGTGCCAGCTCACAAACTGGCGGAGGGAGCTCCTACAATGAGCAGTTCTTC.